What follows are 14 T cell receptor beta chains derived from one specimen sequenced in a study of early T cells in non-severe SARS-CoV-2 infection (dated by TCRdb to the early 2020s). Library creation used 5' RACE. The sample was run on a NextSeq 500. TCRdb trimmed public reads at Q25 via fastp, called clones via MiXCR and kept in-frame beta chains. Each CDR3 protein gets just one entry, which takes the most common genes and DNA from the rows behind it. The sample table holds 50,000 or so distinct CDR3 sequences, of which about 13% were seen once. The ten most abundant clones make up roughly 10% of the sample. Sequenced material: whole blood. These receptors were collected from an adult who was a healthcare worker with PCR-confirmed SARS-CoV-2 infection or an uninfected control (not recorded which).

This clonotype occurred a few times. The chain has TRBV11-3 and TRBJ2-3; D perhaps matches TRBD2 (5 bases). V lost 7 bases and J 6 bases, leaving 8 bases between the germline ends. CDR3 length equals 11 residues. The V gene's germline CDR1 is SGHNT and CDR2 YENEEA. CDR3 in DNA: TGTGCCAGCACGGGCGGGGATACGCAGTATTTT. Its protein product is CASTGGDTQYF.

Many counts were recorded for this clonotype. The rearrangement uses TRBV2 and TRBJ2-3, with 12 bases fitting TRBD2. V was clipped by 0 bases and J by 5 bases; unmatched bases: 6. Germline V gene data show CDR1 as SNHLY and CDR2 as FYNNEI. This CDR3 comprises 17 residues. CDR3 amino acids: CASSEAFQTSGRDTQYF. CDR3 DNA: TGTGCCAGCAGTGAAGCGTTTCAGACTAGCGGGAGAGATACGCAGTATTTT.

This clonotype was observed at least ten times. This chain links TRBV6-2 or TRBV6-3 with TRBJ1-1; no definite D call. CDR1 and CDR2 (germline): MNHEY, SVGEGT. V lost 6 bases, J lost 2 bases, and 13 bases lay in between. There are 14 residues in the CDR3. The CDR3 loop reads CASSPQTDNTEAFF. The CDR3 bases are TGTGCCAGCAGCCCGCAAACAGATAACACTGAAGCTTTCTTT.

This clonotype appeared many times. The chain employs TRBV11-2 and TRBJ2-1; 8 positions agree with TRBD1. Germline CDR1 is SGHAT and CDR2 is FQNNGV. With V trimmed by 5 bases and J by 7 bases, 7 bases remained unmatched. The length of the CDR3 is 14 residues. The CDR3 DNA reads TGTGCCAGCAGCCCCGGACAGGGCAGGAATGAGCAGTTCTTC. As protein: CASSPGQGRNEQFF.

This clonotype has a handful of counts. The chain has TRBV6-6 and TRBJ2-2, with D perhaps matching TRBD1 (5 bases). The ends were cut back, 0 bases at V and 3 bases at J, with 8 bases in the middle. Per germline, CDR1 MNHNY and CDR2 SVGAGI (reference sequence). The CDR3 totals 15 residues. The CDR3 DNA follows: TGTGCCAGCAGTTACTCCTTCAGGGACACCGGGGAGCTGTTTTTT. Its translation: CASSYSFRDTGELFF.

This clonotype came up many times. The V gene is TRBV19, the J gene TRBJ1-5; possibly TRBD1 for D (5 bases). The ends were cut back, 3 bases at V and 4 bases at J, with 13 bases in the middle. Germline-derived CDR1 and CDR2 are LNHDA and SQIVND (reference sequence). There are 15 residues in the CDR3. The CDR3 DNA reads TGTGCCAGTAGTATGGGGCAGTCTAGGAATCAGCCCCAGCATTTT. Protein product: CASSMGQSRNQPQHF.

This clonotype appeared a few times. CDR3 in DNA: TGCGCCAGCAGCTTGGTCTTGGCAGGGAAGGGCTATGGCTACACCTTC. It specifies CASSLVLAGKGYGYTF. The rearrangement uses TRBV5-1 and TRBJ1-2, with a weak D call TRBD1 (5 bases). Germline V gene data show CDR1 as SGHRS and CDR2 as YFSETQ. Trimming cost V 0 bases and J 4 bases, with 16 bases left between them. This CDR3 has 16 amino acids. The full variable domain, with the rest looked up from reference TRBV5-1 and TRBJ1-2, is KAGVTQTPRYLIKTRGQQVTLSCSPISGHRSVSWYQQTPGQGLQFLFEYFSETQRNKGNFPGRFSGRQFSNSRSEMNVSTLELGDSALYLCASSLVLAGKGYGYTFGSGTRLTVV.

The table lists this clonotype with a few counts. The rearrangement joins TRBV5-1 to TRBJ2-3; 8 bases align to TRBD1. V trimming: 3 bases; J trimming: 3 bases; junction bases outside the gene matches: 3. CDR1 is SGHRS and CDR2 is YFSETQ in the germline V gene. There are 14 residues in the CDR3. DNA for the CDR3: TGCGCCAGCAGCTCTTACAGGGGGACAGATACGCAGTATTTT. Its protein product is CASSSYRGTDTQYF.

This clonotype was seen a few times. The V and J genes are TRBV4-1 and TRBJ2-1, with D maybe TRBD2 (5 bases). Between the trimmed V and J ends, which lost 0 bases and 10 bases, there was a span of 22 bases. The CDR3 covers 17 residues. Germline CDR1 MGHRA, CDR2 YSYEKL. The CDR3 nucleotides are TGCGCCAGCAGCCAAGATCTGAGCGGCCTTCCTTTGGGCGAGCAGTTCTTC. It codes for CASSQDLSGLPLGEQFF.

The CDR3 DNA follows: TGCAGTGCTAGGTGGACTAGCGGGGACCAAGAGACCCAGTACTTC. Its translation: CSARWTSGDQETQYF. The V and J genes are TRBV20-1 and TRBJ2-5, with 12 bases identical to TRBD2. CDR1 and CDR2 from the germline V gene are DFQATT and SNEGSKA (reference sequence). The J segment lost 0 bases and the V segment lost 3 bases, leaving 2 bases of the junction unmatched. The CDR3 spans 15 residues.

This clonotype was recorded many times. The chain recombines TRBV24-1 with TRBJ2-1; the D gene is possibly TRBD1 (6 bases). In germline, CDR1 is KGHDR, CDR2 SFDVKD. Trimming removed 4 bases from V and 0 bases from J, with 12 bases in between. CDR3 length equals 16 residues. The CDR3 loop reads CATSEPDRSSYNEQFF. CDR3 bases: TGTGCCACCAGTGAACCCGACAGGAGCTCCTACAATGAGCAGTTCTTC.

The chain employs TRBV28 and TRBJ1-2; D is uncertain. V lost 4 bases, J lost 4 bases, and 7 bases lay in between. This CDR3 comprises 12 residues. Per the germline V gene, CDR1 is MDHEN and CDR2 is SYDVKM. CDR3 in DNA: TGTGCCAGCAGTTCGATAGTCTATGGCTACACCTTC. This encodes CASSSIVYGYTF.

This clonotype was detected a few times. V and J are TRBV5-4 and TRBJ2-3; 7 nucleotides align to TRBD2. The V gene end was trimmed by 4 bases and the J gene end by 0 bases; junction bases not matched to a gene: 8. Germline CDR1 SGHNT, CDR2 YYREEE (reference sequence). The CDR3 is made up of 16 amino acids. CDR3 DNA sequence: TGTGCCAGCAGCAAAGAGACTAGCAGCAGCACAGATACGCAGTATTTT. It is translated as CASSKETSSSTDTQYF.

The chain is built from TRBV5-6 and TRBJ2-5; perhaps TRBD1 as D (5 bases). The CDR3 is 15 amino acids. V lost 1 base and J 7 bases, leaving 17 bases between the germline ends. Germline V gene data show CDR1 as SGHDT and CDR2 as YYEEEE. CDR3 protein: CASSLWGAAGRTQYF. For the CDR3, the DNA is TGTGCCAGCAGCTTGTGGGGCGCCGCAGGTCGGACCCAGTACTTC.